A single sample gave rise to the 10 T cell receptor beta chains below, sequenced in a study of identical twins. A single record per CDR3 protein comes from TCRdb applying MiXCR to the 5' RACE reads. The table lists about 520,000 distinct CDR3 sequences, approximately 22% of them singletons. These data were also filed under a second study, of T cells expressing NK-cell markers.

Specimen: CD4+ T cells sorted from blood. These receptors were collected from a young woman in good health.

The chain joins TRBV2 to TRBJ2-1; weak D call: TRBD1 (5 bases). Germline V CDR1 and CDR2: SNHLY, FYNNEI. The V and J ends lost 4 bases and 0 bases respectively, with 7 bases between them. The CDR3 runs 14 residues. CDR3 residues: CASSVQVSYNEQFF. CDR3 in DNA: TGTGCCAGCAGTGTACAGGTCTCCTACAATGAGCAGTTCTTC.

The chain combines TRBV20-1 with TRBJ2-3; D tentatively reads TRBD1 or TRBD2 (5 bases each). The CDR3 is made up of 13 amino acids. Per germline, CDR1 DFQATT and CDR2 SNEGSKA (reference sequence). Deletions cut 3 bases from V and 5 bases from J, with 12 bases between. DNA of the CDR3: TGCAGTGCTAGGGGACCCGGCGGAGATACGCAGTATTTT. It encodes CSARGPGGDTQYF.

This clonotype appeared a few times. The CDR3 protein is CASSPSGGLYNEQFF. The CDR3 DNA reads as TGTGCCAGCTCACCTAGCGGGGGCCTCTACAATGAGCAGTTCTTC. V gene TRBV18 combines with J gene TRBJ2-1; 9 bases agree with TRBD2. The J segment lost 3 bases and the V segment lost 3 bases, leaving 3 bases of the junction unmatched. Germline-derived CDR1 and CDR2 are KGHSH and LQKENI. The CDR3 sequence is 15 residues long.

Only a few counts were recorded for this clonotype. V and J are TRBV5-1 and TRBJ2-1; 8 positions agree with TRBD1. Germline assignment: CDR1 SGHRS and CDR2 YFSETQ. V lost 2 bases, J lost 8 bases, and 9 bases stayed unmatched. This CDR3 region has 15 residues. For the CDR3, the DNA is TGCGCCAGCAGCTTTGCAAGACAGGGGAGCGATGAGCAGTTCTTC. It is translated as CASSFARQGSDEQFF.

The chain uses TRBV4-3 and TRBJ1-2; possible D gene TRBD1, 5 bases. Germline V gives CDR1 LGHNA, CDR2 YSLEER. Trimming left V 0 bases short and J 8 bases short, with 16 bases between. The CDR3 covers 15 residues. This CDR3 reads CASSQDLAGSYGYTF. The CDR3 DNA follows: TGCGCCAGCAGCCAAGATCTGGCAGGGTCGTACGGCTACACCTTC.

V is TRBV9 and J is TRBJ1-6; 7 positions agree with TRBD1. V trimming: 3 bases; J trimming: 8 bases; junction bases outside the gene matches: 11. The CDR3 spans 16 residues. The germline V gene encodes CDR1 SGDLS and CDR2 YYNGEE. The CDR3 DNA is TGTGCCAGCAGCGGGGCAGGGGGGGCAAGGGATTCACCCCTCCACTTT. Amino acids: CASSGAGGARDSPLHF.

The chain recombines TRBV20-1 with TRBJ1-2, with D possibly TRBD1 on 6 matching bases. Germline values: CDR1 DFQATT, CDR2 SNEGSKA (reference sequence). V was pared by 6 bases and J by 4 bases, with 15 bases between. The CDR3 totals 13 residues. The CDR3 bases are TGCAGTGCCCGAAGGACAGCTTTCTATGGCTACACCTTC. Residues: CSARRTAFYGYTF.

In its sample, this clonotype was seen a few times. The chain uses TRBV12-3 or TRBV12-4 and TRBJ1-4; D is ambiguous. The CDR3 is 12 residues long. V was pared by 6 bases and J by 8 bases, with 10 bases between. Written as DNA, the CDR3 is TGTGCCAGCAGGCTACTAGGAGAAAAACTGTTTTTT. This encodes CASRLLGEKLFF.

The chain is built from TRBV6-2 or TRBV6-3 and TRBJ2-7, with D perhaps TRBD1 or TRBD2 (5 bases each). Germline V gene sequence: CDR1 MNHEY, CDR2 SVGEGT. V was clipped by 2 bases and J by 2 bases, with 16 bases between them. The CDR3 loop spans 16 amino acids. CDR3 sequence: CASSYAAGTATYEQYF. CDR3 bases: TGTGCCAGCAGTTACGCGGCCGGGACCGCTACCTACGAGCAGTACTTC.

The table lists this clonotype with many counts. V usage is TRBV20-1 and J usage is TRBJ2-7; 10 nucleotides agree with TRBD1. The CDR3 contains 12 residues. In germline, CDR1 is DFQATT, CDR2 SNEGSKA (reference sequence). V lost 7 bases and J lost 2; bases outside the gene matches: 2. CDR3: CSVDRGPYEQYF. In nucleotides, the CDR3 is TGCAGTGTCGACAGGGGGCCCTACGAGCAGTACTTC.